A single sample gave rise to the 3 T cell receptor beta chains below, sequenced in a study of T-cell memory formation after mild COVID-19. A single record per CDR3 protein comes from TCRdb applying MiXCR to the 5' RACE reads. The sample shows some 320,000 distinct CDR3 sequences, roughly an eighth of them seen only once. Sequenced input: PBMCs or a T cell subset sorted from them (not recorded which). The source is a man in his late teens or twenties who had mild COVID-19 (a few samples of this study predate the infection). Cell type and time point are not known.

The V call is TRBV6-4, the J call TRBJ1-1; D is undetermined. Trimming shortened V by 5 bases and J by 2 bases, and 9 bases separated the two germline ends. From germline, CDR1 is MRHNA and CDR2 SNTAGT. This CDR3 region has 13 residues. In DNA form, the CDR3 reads TGTGCCAGCAGTTCGGGGATCAACACTGAAGCTTTCTTT. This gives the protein CASSSGINTEAFF.

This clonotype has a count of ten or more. CDR3 nucleotide sequence: TGTGCCAGCAGGAGTCAGGGAACAGATACGCAGTATTTT. Amino acids: CASRSQGTDTQYF. This chain links TRBV12-3 or TRBV12-4 with TRBJ2-3; TRBD1 is a possible D gene (5 bases). V dropped 6 bases and J dropped 3 bases, with 10 bases sitting between them. The CDR3 consists of 13 residues.

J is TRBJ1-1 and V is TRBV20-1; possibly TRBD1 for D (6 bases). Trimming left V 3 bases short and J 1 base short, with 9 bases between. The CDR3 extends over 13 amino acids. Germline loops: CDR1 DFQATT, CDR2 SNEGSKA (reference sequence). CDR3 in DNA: TGCAGTGCTAGGGGCAGGGGGAACACTGAAGCTTTCTTT. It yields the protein CSARGRGNTEAFF.